The entry below gives a single T cell receptor (beta chain) sequence along with its context. Its antigen is unknown. No qualities accompany the bases; no much larger clone lies one base away. The data belong to a study of CD8 T cells in ankylosing spondylitis (dated by TCRdb to about 2017). General notes on the study: T cell receptor beta repertoires were profiled in healthy donors and ankylosing spondylitis patients so that disease-linked TCR variants could be found. The full study cohort comprised 25 ankylosing spondylitis patients and 85 to 120 healthy donors. Samples of peripheral blood were taken, and for ankylosing spondylitis patients, synovial fluid was collected as well.

The study at large found these results: A TCR beta motif of several highly homologous amino acid variants appeared characteristic of blood from ankylosing spondylitis patients. Some of the motif variants had been reported before in the synovial fluid and blood of reactive arthritis patients, a finding that suggests common disease-initiation mechanisms. A CD8+ phenotype was shown by the disease-linked clones, which were found at relatively low frequencies in peripheral blood. According to the report, matched synovial fluid samples from ankylosing spondylitis patients were significantly enriched for the disease-linked clones.

The instrument was an Illumina HiSeq 2500. Quantitative 5'-RACE with molecular barcodes was the method used to prepare the TCR beta libraries. On the study's bioinformatics: A new computational method, built on a probabilistic model of VDJ rearrangement, was used to identify disease-linked TCR variants. TCRdb trimmed the raw reads at Q25, called clones with MiXCR and kept productive beta chains. Every CDR3 protein is listed once, alongside the most common genes and DNA of its rows. TCRdb, not the original authors, processed these V and J calls. Across this sample there are approximately 140,000 distinct CDR3 sequences, with 15% to 20% seen only once. The ten biggest clones cover approximately 30% of the sample. There are 16 amino acids in the CDR3, from cysteine to phenylalanine inclusive. The CDR3 DNA has 48 bases and is translated from base 1. Trimming accounts for 2 bases at V and 7 bases at J, while the number of junction bases matched to no gene is 7.

The specimen was blood, either unsorted or a sorted T cell fraction (not recorded which). The sequence came from a male donor with ankylosing spondylitis. The V and J segments used are TRBV23-1 and TRBJ2-7, with TRBD2 identical over 14 junction bases. TRBV23-1 is classed as an ORF, of uncertain function. The CDR3 has the sequence CASSQETSGRAREQYF. Here is the DNA: TGCGCCAGCAGTCAAGAGACTAGCGGGAGGGCACGGGAGCAGTACTTC.